This T cell receptor beta chain was recovered during a study of blood T cell repertoires in COVID-19. Study as a whole: The study drew acute and convalescent COVID-19 samples from the United States, Italy and Spain. PBMCs, B-cell-depleted T cells, or T cells provided the cDNA or gDNA that made up the material.

As processed by the authors: Cell counts per sample came from amplifying reference gene primers. TCRdb's copy holds only in-frame clones and misses some; the assay was immunoSEQ multiplex PCR. V and J calls and clone size follow that table, whereas D and trimming were derived from the DNA. The sample consists of about 50,000 clones, over 70% of them appearing once. CDR1 PRHDT and CDR2 FYEKMQ come from the germline V gene (reference sequence). This CDR3 spans 14 amino acids. Trimming removed 0 bases from V and 7 bases from J; junction bases left unmatched: 2. The V and J genes are TRBV13 and TRBJ1-4; 7 bases match TRBD1. The sequenced material came from peripheral blood. The sequence was obtained from a woman at least 80 years old with acute or convalescent COVID-19. Written as DNA, the CDR3 is TGTGCCAGCAGCTTAGGACAGGGGCCTGAAAAACTGTTTTTT. Amino acids: CASSLGQGPEKLFF.